The subject of this entry is one T cell receptor beta chain. The sample originates from a study of blood T cell repertoires in COVID-19. On the study more broadly: COVID-19 samples collected from the United States, Italy and Spain covered acute and convalescent phases.

Assay: immunoSEQ multiplex PCR; the TCRdb copy retains only in-frame clones and omits some. This repertoire shows over 600,000 clones, over 80% found once; its top ten account for roughly 0.25%. The V gene end was trimmed by 1 base and the J gene end by 3 bases; junction bases not matched to a gene: 10. This CDR3 comprises 17 residues. Germline CDR1 and CDR2: LGHNA and YSLEER. The rearrangement joins TRBV4-3 to TRBJ1-1; 8 nucleotides match TRBD1. The clonotype comes from a woman aged 18-29 years with acute or convalescent COVID-19. The specimen was peripheral blood. CDR3 in amino acids: CASSQGTGFEADTEAFF. CDR3 bases: TGCGCCAGCAGCCAAGGGACAGGGTTTGAGGCGGACACTGAAGCTTTCTTT.